Listed here is a single T cell receptor beta chain. Its antigen is not identified. The data were obtained in a study of T-cell memory formation after mild COVID-19. Study conclusions and caveats: CD8+ contracting clones occupied EMRA, while CD4+ ones occupied mainly CM and EM.

Each CDR3 protein gets one entry after TCRdb re-called the 5' RACE reads with MiXCR. This table holds about half a million distinct CDR3 sequences, about 18% found once. The germline gives CDR1 MGHRA, CDR2 YSYEKL. The CDR3 contains 16 residues. V was clipped by 6 bases and J by 1 base, with 15 bases between them. The gene calls are TRBV4-1 and TRBJ2-2, with a possible D match to TRBD1 (6 bases). The TCR comes from an adult woman who had mild COVID-19 (a few samples of this study predate the infection). Cell type and time point are not known. Sample: PBMCs or a T cell subset sorted from them (not recorded which). The CDR3 DNA reads as TGCGCCAGCAGTTCGGGACACCCGATGAACACCGGGGAGCTGTTTTTT. It codes for CASSSGHPMNTGELFF.